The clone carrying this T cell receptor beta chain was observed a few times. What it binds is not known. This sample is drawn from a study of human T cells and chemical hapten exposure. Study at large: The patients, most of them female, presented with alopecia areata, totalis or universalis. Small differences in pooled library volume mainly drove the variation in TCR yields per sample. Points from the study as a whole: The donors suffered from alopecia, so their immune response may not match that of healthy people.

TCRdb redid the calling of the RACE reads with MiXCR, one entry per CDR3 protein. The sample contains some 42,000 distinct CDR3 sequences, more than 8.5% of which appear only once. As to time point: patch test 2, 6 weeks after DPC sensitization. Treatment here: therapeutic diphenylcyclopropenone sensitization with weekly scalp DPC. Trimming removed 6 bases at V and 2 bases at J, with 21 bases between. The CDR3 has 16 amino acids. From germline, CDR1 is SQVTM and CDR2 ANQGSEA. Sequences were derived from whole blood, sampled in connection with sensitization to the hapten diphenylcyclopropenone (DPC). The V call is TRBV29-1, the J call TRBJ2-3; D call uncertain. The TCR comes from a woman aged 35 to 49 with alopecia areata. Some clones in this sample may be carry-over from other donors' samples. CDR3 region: CSVSLGLDYSTDTQYF. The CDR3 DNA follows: TGCAGCGTCTCCCTGGGTCTAGATTATTCCACAGATACGCAGTATTTT.